The 23 T cell receptor beta chains in this list originate from one sample, sequenced in a study of T cell responses to AZD1222 COVID-19 vaccine. The table came from immunoSEQ multiplex PCR; TCRdb's copy has only in-frame clones and leaves some out. Among roughly 75,000 clones listed, roughly 84% were seen once. This specimen was peripheral blood, taken on day 0 of AZD1222 vaccination. The receptors were gathered from an adult in good health.

The rearrangement joins TRBV19 to TRBJ1-5; no definite D call. The CDR3 covers 12 residues. Germline CDR1 and CDR2: LNHDA and SQIVND (reference sequence). V was clipped by 4 bases and J by 7 bases, with 8 bases between them. The CDR3 is CASSTAYQPQHF. CDR3 sequence (DNA): TGTGCCAGTAGTACCGCTTACCAGCCCCAGCATTTT.

V usage is TRBV28 and J usage is TRBJ1-2; TRBD1 agrees at 9 bases. V trimming: 6 bases; J trimming: 7 bases; junction bases outside the gene matches: 21. Germline CDR1 MDHEN, CDR2 SYDVKM. This CDR3 contains 18 residues. CDR3 sequence reads: CASSSPGTGTPIGGGYTF. The CDR3 coding sequence is TGTGCCAGCAGCTCGCCCGGGACAGGGACCCCAATCGGTGGTGGCTACACCTTC.

The CDR3 sequence is CASSPSWGLAGASGGELFF. The CDR3 region has the DNA TGTGCCAGCAGCCCATCGTGGGGACTAGCGGGGGCGAGTGGCGGGGAGCTGTTTTTT. The V gene is TRBV3-1 (or the pseudogene TRBV3-2), the J gene TRBJ2-2; 14 nucleotides match TRBD2. The trim removed 4 bases at V and 7 bases at J, leaving 14 bases unmatched. The CDR3 loop spans 19 amino acids. CDR1 and CDR2 (germline): LGHDT, YNNKEL (reference sequence).

This chain uses TRBV28 with TRBJ2-1; D is ambiguous. CDR1 is MDHEN, CDR2 SYDVKM, per germline. The CDR3 is made up of 13 amino acids. Trimming pared 3 bases from V and 13 bases from J, leaving 16 bases between. The CDR3 region is CASSFGGRTYQFF. DNA for the CDR3: TGTGCCAGCAGTTTTGGCGGTCGCACGTACCAGTTCTTC.

In its sample, this clone was seen once. The chain has TRBV6-5 and TRBJ1-1, with D perhaps matching TRBD1 (6 bases). Trimming took 6 bases from V and 3 from J, leaving 14 bases between them. The CDR3 loop spans 14 amino acids. CDR1 MNHEY and CDR2 SVGAGI come from the germline V gene. The CDR3 is CASSPRRGYTEAFF. In DNA, the CDR3 is TGTGCCAGCAGCCCCCGGAGGGGGTACACTGAAGCTTTCTTT.

The V call is TRBV10-3, the J call TRBJ2-1; maybe TRBD2 (6 bases). Germline loops: CDR1 ENHRY, CDR2 SYGVKD. Trimming shortened V by 4 bases and J by 9 bases, and 13 bases separated the two germline ends. There are 13 residues in the CDR3. For the CDR3, the DNA is TGTGCCATCAGTGCGGTAGCAGCGGGTGAGCAGTTCTTC. It is translated as CAISAVAAGEQFF.

The chain's CDR3 is CASSPRRGNTGELFF. CDR3 bases: TGTGCCAGCAGTCCTCGGAGGGGGAACACCGGGGAGCTGTTTTTT. V is TRBV6-5 and J is TRBJ2-2, with D maybe TRBD2 (6 bases). There are 15 residues in the CDR3. V lost 5 bases, J lost 1 base, and 11 bases lay in between. Per the germline V gene, CDR1 is MNHEY and CDR2 is SVGAGI.

This chain connects TRBV19 to TRBJ2-2; no clear D gene. The length of the CDR3 is 15 residues. Per germline, CDR1 LNHDA and CDR2 SQIVND (reference sequence). The V end lost 6 bases, the J end lost 7 bases, and 18 bases lay between the germline ends. The chain's CDR3 is CASRLSRLYRGELFF. CDR3 nucleotides: TGTGCCAGTAGACTTTCGCGGCTTTACCGCGGGGAGCTGTTTTTT.

This chain links TRBV6-5 with TRBJ2-3; 11 bases agree with TRBD2. The J segment lost 2 bases and the V segment lost 6 bases, leaving 4 bases of the junction unmatched. Germline V CDR1 and CDR2: MNHEY, SVGAGI. The CDR3 totals 15 residues. This CDR3 reads CASSPLAGVTDTQYF. The CDR3 DNA follows: TGTGCCAGCAGCCCACTAGCGGGAGTCACAGATACGCAGTATTTT.

V usage is TRBV7-2 and J usage is TRBJ1-5; 8 nucleotides match TRBD1. The CDR3 is made up of 17 amino acids. Germline V gives CDR1 SGHTA, CDR2 FQGNSA. The trim removed 5 bases at V and 6 bases at J, leaving 15 bases unmatched. The CDR3 nucleotides are TGTGCCAGCAGCCCGTTTCAGGGGACAGGAGCAAGTCAGCCCCAGCATTTT. Translation gives CASSPFQGTGASQPQHF.

For this clone: It is unclear where the CDR3 begins or ends on the DNA, so no DNA is shown, and the CDR3 is as TCRdb lists it. The chain joins TRBV6-5 to TRBJ1-2; TRBD1 reflects the table's D call only, with no check against the DNA. Per the germline V gene, CDR1 is MNHEY and CDR2 is SVGAGI. The CDR3 sequence runs 15 residues, both termini included. This CDR3 reads CASSYSGQGMYGYTF.

The chain combines TRBV11-1 with TRBJ1-6; tentatively, D is TRBD1 (5 bases). Germline V gives CDR1 SGHAT, CDR2 FQDESV (reference sequence). The V end lost 4 bases, the J end lost 7 bases, and 11 bases lay between the germline ends. The CDR3 extends over 14 amino acids. CDR3 in DNA: TGTGCCAGCAGCTATGATCGGGACAATTCACCCCTCCACTTT. Its translation is CASSYDRDNSPLHF.

V is TRBV7-8 and J is TRBJ1-5; maybe TRBD1 (5 bases). Germline-derived CDR1 and CDR2 are SGHVS and FQNEAQ. This CDR3 has 13 amino acids. V was shortened by 4 bases and J by 11 bases, with 15 bases between the two germline ends. The CDR3 sequence: CASSSTIRVAQHF. In nucleotides, the CDR3 is TGTGCCAGCAGCTCCACCATCAGGGTGGCCCAGCATTTT.

The chain has TRBV5-1 and TRBJ2-7; D is ambiguous. Germline V lookup: CDR1 SGHRS, CDR2 YFSETQ. Trimming took off 6 bases at V and 0 bases at J, with 16 bases between the two ends. CDR3 length: 15 residues. The CDR3 nucleotides are TGCGCCAGCACCTCGGACGGAGTGAACTCCTACGAGCAGTACTTC. This encodes CASTSDGVNSYEQYF.

The chain links TRBV2 to TRBJ1-2, with D uncertain. Looked up from germline, CDR1 is SNHLY and CDR2 is FYNNEI. Trimming took 7 bases from V and 9 from J, leaving 15 bases between them. The CDR3 totals 12 residues. In DNA, the CDR3 is TGTGCCAGCACTCTCGGGCCTCAAAGCTACACCTTC. It codes for CASTLGPQSYTF.

The rearrangement links TRBV10-2 to TRBJ2-5; TRBD2 matches 8 bases. The V and J ends lost 10 bases and 2 bases, in that order; junction bases with no gene match: 6. The CDR3 spans 13 residues. Germline CDR1 WSHSY, CDR2 SAAADI. The CDR3 DNA reads as TGCGCCACCCTGGGGACTAGACAAGAGACCCAGTACTTC. Protein: CATLGTRQETQYF.

The chain employs TRBV5-5 and TRBJ1-6; D unclear. The V and J ends lost 0 bases and 7 bases respectively, with 8 bases between them. Germline CDR1 SGHKS, CDR2 YYEKEE (reference sequence). CDR3 length equals 14 residues. In nucleotides, the CDR3 is TGTGCCAGCAGCTTGGTCATCTTGAATTCACCCCTCCACTTT. This sequence encodes CASSLVILNSPLHF. Based on the CDR3 plus reference TRBV5-5 and TRBJ1-6, the full variable domain is DAGVTQSPTHLIKTRGQQVTLRCSPISGHKSVSWYQQVLGQGPQFIFQYYEKEERGRGNFPDRFSARQFPNYSSELNVNALLLGDSALYLCASSLVILNSPLHFGNGTRLTVT.

This clone was observed once. This rearrangement joins TRBV9 to TRBJ1-1; perhaps TRBD1 as D (5 bases). The germline V and J ends were trimmed by 3 bases and 1 base, with 13 bases remaining between them. Germline CDR1 reads SGDLS; CDR2 reads YYNGEE. The CDR3 contains 15 residues. CDR3 coding DNA: TGTGCCAGCAGCGCGGCGGGGACGGCGAACACTGAAGCTTTCTTT. Protein sequence: CASSAAGTANTEAFF.

The chain employs TRBV24-1 and TRBJ2-3, with TRBD1 matching 7 bases. J lost 7 bases, V lost 8 bases, and 5 bases had no gene match. The CDR3 consists of 12 residues. In germline, CDR1 is KGHDR, CDR2 SFDVKD. The CDR3 reads CATKGAANTQYF. In DNA, the CDR3 is TGTGCCACCAAGGGGGCTGCAAATACGCAGTATTTT.

This rearrangement joins TRBV24-1 to TRBJ1-1; 7 bases are a match to TRBD1. The CDR3 covers 13 residues. Germline-derived CDR1 and CDR2 are KGHDR and SFDVKD. The junction had 2 bases not matched to a gene; V was cut back by 4 bases and J by 4 bases. The CDR3 loop is CATSEQGGTEAFF. In DNA, the CDR3 is TGTGCCACCAGTGAGCAGGGGGGCACTGAAGCTTTCTTT.

This chain connects TRBV2 to TRBJ1-4; no clear D. Trimming cost V 5 bases and J 5 bases, with 9 bases left between them. The CDR3 has 13 amino acids. The germline V gene encodes CDR1 SNHLY and CDR2 FYNNEI. This CDR3 reads CASSNGRNEKLFF. The CDR3 DNA reads TGTGCCAGCAGTAACGGGAGAAATGAAAAACTGTTTTTT.

V is TRBV5-4 and J is TRBJ1-2, with 9 bases matching TRBD1. J gave up 4 bases and V 4 bases, and 11 bases lay outside the gene matches. CDR3 length: 16 residues. Looked up from germline, CDR1 is SGHNT and CDR2 is YYREEE (reference sequence). The CDR3 spells CASSQDRGGGGYGYTF. In DNA, the CDR3 is TGTGCCAGCAGCCAGGACAGGGGAGGAGGGGGCTATGGCTACACCTTC.

In this sample, this clone turned up once. The J gene is TRBJ2-2, the V gene TRBV30; no reliable D call. Trimming took off 3 bases at V and 1 base at J, with 6 bases between the two ends. From germline, CDR1 is GTSNPN and CDR2 SVGIG (reference sequence). This CDR3 comprises 13 residues. CDR3 sequence (DNA): TGTGCCTGGAGGGGCCAGAACACCGGGGAGCTGTTTTTT. Translating it yields CAWRGQNTGELFF.